The 9 T cell receptor beta chains given below trace back to one sample, sequenced in a study of blood T cell repertoires in COVID-19. Sequencing used immunoSEQ multiplex PCR; TCRdb keeps in-frame clones, though not all of them. The sample carries 360,000 or so clones, around 90% recorded once. The sequencing input was peripheral blood. These receptors all come from a man aged 18 to 35 with active or convalescent COVID-19.

DNA of the CDR3: TGTGCCAGCAGCTTAAGCGGGGGGACGAACACCGGGGAGCTGTTTTTT. Translated: CASSLSGGTNTGELFF. The rearrangement joins TRBV11-1 to TRBJ2-2; 9 nucleotides agree with TRBD2. The germline gives CDR1 SGHAT, CDR2 FQDESV (reference sequence). The CDR3 totals 16 residues. J gave up 0 bases and V 2 bases, and 1 base lay outside the gene matches.

V gene TRBV4-1 combines with J gene TRBJ2-5; TRBD2 might be the D (6 bases). Per the germline V gene, CDR1 is MGHRA and CDR2 is YSYEKL. With 1 base removed from V and 2 bases from J, the gap between germline ends came to 8 bases. This CDR3 has 14 amino acids. CDR3: CASSQGGVQETQYF. In DNA, the CDR3 is TGCGCCAGCAGCCAAGGCGGGGTACAAGAGACCCAGTACTTC.

The chain combines TRBV6-6 with TRBJ2-3; 8 nucleotides agree with TRBD2. Germline V gives CDR1 MNHNY, CDR2 SVGAGI (reference sequence). The CDR3 has 16 residues. V was clipped by 5 bases and J by 1 base; unmatched bases: 8. CDR3 sequence (DNA): TGTGCCAGCAGTCTGCGGGAGGCATTACGCACAGATACGCAGTATTTT. This translates into CASSLREALRTDTQYF.

V and J are TRBV3-1 (or the pseudogene TRBV3-2) and TRBJ2-5; a weak D match, TRBD1 (5 bases). The V and J ends lost 1 base and 1 base respectively, with 10 bases between them. CDR3 length: 15 residues. Germline V gene sequence: CDR1 LGHDT, CDR2 YNNKEL (reference sequence). CDR3 region: CASSQGGRGQETQYF. The DNA for the CDR3 is TGTGCCAGCAGCCAAGGGGGTAGGGGCCAAGAGACCCAGTACTTC.

The chain is built from TRBV28 and TRBJ1-2, with D possibly matching TRBD1 (5 bases). V gave up 4 bases and J gave up 7 bases, with 16 bases separating them. Germline assignment: CDR1 MDHEN and CDR2 SYDVKM. This CDR3 has 14 residues. In nucleotides, the CDR3 is TGTGCCAGCAGTTCCGGCCCACAGGCCCGTGGCTACACCTTC. Its translation: CASSSGPQARGYTF.

The chain uses TRBV6-5 and TRBJ1-5; D remains ambiguous. The germline V gene encodes CDR1 MNHEY and CDR2 SVGAGI. The ends were cut back, 0 bases at V and 6 bases at J, with 12 bases in the middle. This CDR3 has 15 residues. CDR3 loop: CASSYSIRGGQPQHF. DNA of the CDR3: TGTGCCAGCAGTTACTCGATTCGAGGCGGTCAGCCCCAGCATTTT.

The count of this clone is one. The rearrangement links TRBV2 to TRBJ2-1, with no clear D. Germline V lookup: CDR1 SNHLY, CDR2 FYNNEI. Trimming removed 6 bases at V and 10 bases at J, with 10 bases between. The CDR3 contains 11 residues. CDR3 DNA: TGTGCCAGCAGAATCGGGTCAGAGCAGTTCTTC. The encoded protein is CASRIGSEQFF. The full variable domain, with the rest looked up from reference TRBV2 and TRBJ2-1, is EPEVTQTPSHQVTQMGQEVILRCVPISNHLYFYWYRQILGQKVEFLVSFYNNEISEKSEIFDDQFSVERPDGSNFTLKIRSTKLEDSAMYFCASRIGSEQFFGPGTRLTVL.

As DNA, the CDR3 is TGTGCCAGCAGCTATGGACAGGGCACGGGCAATGAGCAGTTCTTC. As protein: CASSYGQGTGNEQFF. The chain has TRBV9 and TRBJ2-1, with 8 nucleotides matching TRBD1. Trimming removed 4 bases from V and 6 bases from J; junction bases left unmatched: 9. The V gene's germline CDR1 is SGDLS and CDR2 YYNGEE. The CDR3 consists of 15 residues.

This clone has only a few counts. This specimen includes other DNA sequences encoding the same CDR3. The genes are TRBV28 and TRBJ1-2; D possibly corresponds to TRBD1 (6 bases). Germline values: CDR1 MDHEN, CDR2 SYDVKM. The CDR3 extends over 13 amino acids. The germline V and J ends were trimmed by 2 bases and 4 bases, with 8 bases remaining between them. The CDR3 sequence is CASSLDRSYGYTF. The CDR3 bases are TGTGCCAGCAGTTTAGACAGGAGCTATGGCTACACCTTC.